A selection of T cell receptor beta chains follows, all from one sample in a study of vaccination and CD4 T cells after COVID-19. No antigen has been assigned to these receptors. TCRdb recomputed calls from the PCR reads with MiXCR, one row per CDR3 protein. The sample yields under 15,000 distinct CDR3 sequences, roughly 58% seen once. Sequenced: CD4+ T cells from blood, cultured in vitro. These receptors originate from a human donor who had recovered from COVID-19. Both conserved end residues are part of each CDR3. Each record gives: D gene, clone size, J gene, V gene, CDR3 DNA, CDR3 protein. A D gene is named only where the DNA matches it firmly. Clone size appears in some rows only: once, few, many, or a class for an expanded clone.

D gene: TRBD1; clone size: NA; J gene: TRBJ1-6; V gene: TRBV19; CDR3 DNA: TGTGCCAGTAGTACCGGGACAGGGAGCTCCTATAATTCACCCCTCCACTTT; CDR3 protein: CASSTGTGSSYNSPLHF
D gene: TRBD2; clone size: NA; J gene: TRBJ2-5; V gene: TRBV6-1; CDR3 DNA: TGTGCCAGCAATACGGCTCGGGGAGGGCGCCAAGAGACCCAGTACTTC; CDR3 protein: CASNTARGGRQETQYF
D gene: TRBD2; clone size: large; J gene: TRBJ2-5; V gene: TRBV19; CDR3 DNA: TGTGCCAGTAGTGGGGGACTAGTATTCGCCGGGGAGACCCAGTACTTC; CDR3 protein: CASSGGLVFAGETQYF
D gene: TRBD1; clone size: NA; J gene: TRBJ1-2; V gene: TRBV19; CDR3 DNA: TGTGCCAGTACCCCCACCCGGGACAGCTATGGCTACACCTTC; CDR3 protein: CASTPTRDSYGYTF
D gene: NA; clone size: NA; J gene: TRBJ2-7; V gene: TRBV7-9; CDR3 DNA: TGTGCCAGCAGCCCCGAGTTTAACGAGCAGTACTTC; CDR3 protein: CASSPEFNEQYF
D gene: NA; clone size: NA; J gene: TRBJ2-7; V gene: TRBV20-1; CDR3 DNA: TGCAGTGCTCCCGGGGAGGGGGCCTACGAGCAGTACTTC; CDR3 protein: CSAPGEGAYEQYF
D gene: TRBD1; clone size: few; J gene: TRBJ1-2; V gene: TRBV6-5; CDR3 DNA: TGTGCCAGCAGTTCGACAGGGAAGGATGGCTACACCTTC; CDR3 protein: CASSSTGKDGYTF
D gene: NA; clone size: NA; J gene: TRBJ2-3; V gene: TRBV15; CDR3 DNA: TGTGCCACCAGCTATTCGATCACAGATACGCAGTATTTT; CDR3 protein: CATSYSITDTQYF
D gene: NA; clone size: NA; J gene: TRBJ1-1; V gene: TRBV6-1; CDR3 DNA: TGTGCCAGCATAGGGGTAACTGAAGCTTTCTTT; CDR3 protein: CASIGVTEAFF
D gene: NA; clone size: NA; J gene: TRBJ2-1; V gene: TRBV11-3; CDR3 DNA: TGTGCCAGCAGCTTAGACAGCACCTACAATGAGCAGTTCTTC; CDR3 protein: CASSLDSTYNEQFF
D gene: NA; clone size: few; J gene: TRBJ1-5; V gene: TRBV28; CDR3 DNA: TGTGCCAGCAGTTTGACACTTAATCAGCCCCAGCATTTT; CDR3 protein: CASSLTLNQPQHF
D gene: TRBD1; clone size: NA; J gene: TRBJ1-2; V gene: TRBV4-1; CDR3 DNA: TGCGCCAGCAGCGCAAGGGGTTCGACAGGGGGTAGTAATGGCTACACCTTC; CDR3 protein: CASSARGSTGGSNGYTF
D gene: NA; clone size: NA; J gene: TRBJ2-5; V gene: TRBV19; CDR3 DNA: TGTGCCAGTAGGGCTGGGACGGTCCAAGAGACCCAGTACTTC; CDR3 protein: CASRAGTVQETQYF
D gene: NA; clone size: few; J gene: TRBJ2-7; V gene: TRBV7-3; CDR3 DNA: TGTGCCAGCAGCTTATCGGCAAGCTACGAGCAGTACTTC; CDR3 protein: CASSLSASYEQYF
D gene: NA; clone size: NA; J gene: TRBJ1-1; V gene: TRBV10-1; CDR3 DNA: TGCGCCAGCAGTGAGTCGTTACGGTTCACTGAAGCTTTCTTT; CDR3 protein: CASSESLRFTEAFF
D gene: NA; clone size: NA; J gene: TRBJ1-2; V gene: TRBV5-1; CDR3 DNA: TGCGCCAGCAGCCTCGGGACCAACTATGGCTACACCTTC; CDR3 protein: CASSLGTNYGYTF
D gene: TRBD1; clone size: once; J gene: TRBJ1-5; V gene: TRBV18; CDR3 DNA: TGTGCCAGCTCACCAGAGGACAGGGTCAGGATTCAGCCCCAGCATTTT; CDR3 protein: CASSPEDRVRIQPQHF
D gene: TRBD1; clone size: once; J gene: TRBJ1-1; V gene: TRBV7-2; CDR3 DNA: TGTGCCAGCAGCCCGCGGGACAGGACGGACACTGAAGCTTTCTTT; CDR3 protein: CASSPRDRTDTEAFF
D gene: TRBD1; clone size: NA; J gene: TRBJ1-2; V gene: TRBV6-1; CDR3 DNA: TGTGCCAGCATCCAAACCGGGACAGGGGGCTTGAGTAACTATGGCTACACCTTC; CDR3 protein: CASIQTGTGGLSNYGYTF
D gene: NA; clone size: NA; J gene: TRBJ1-6; V gene: TRBV20-1; CDR3 DNA: TGCAGTTCCGTCGGACAGCCTAATTCACCCCTCCACTTT; CDR3 protein: CSSVGQPNSPLHF
D gene: NA; clone size: few; J gene: TRBJ1-1; V gene: TRBV7-9; CDR3 DNA: TGTGCCAGCAGCCTCAGGGAGGGCGGGAGAGCTTTCTTT; CDR3 protein: CASSLREGGRAFF
D gene: NA; clone size: NA; J gene: TRBJ1-2; V gene: TRBV2; CDR3 DNA: TGTGCCAGCAGTGAATCGGGTATCGGCTACACCTTC; CDR3 protein: CASSESGIGYTF
D gene: NA; clone size: NA; J gene: TRBJ2-5; V gene: TRBV20-1; CDR3 DNA: TGCAGTGCTAGGTGGACAGTACAAGAGACCCAGTACTTC; CDR3 protein: CSARWTVQETQYF
D gene: NA; clone size: NA; J gene: TRBJ2-7; V gene: TRBV6-1; CDR3 DNA: TGTGCCAGCACCATGATCCCCCACGAGCAGTACTTC; CDR3 protein: CASTMIPHEQYF
D gene: TRBD2; clone size: once; J gene: TRBJ2-7; V gene: TRBV7-8; CDR3 DNA: TGTGCCAGCAGCCAGACTAGCGGGGGGTACGAGCAGTACTTC; CDR3 protein: CASSQTSGGYEQYF
D gene: NA; clone size: medium-sized; J gene: TRBJ2-7; V gene: TRBV20-1; CDR3 DNA: TGCAGTGCTAGAGATGACCTGAGCTCCTACGAGCAGTACTTC; CDR3 protein: CSARDDLSSYEQYF
D gene: TRBD2; clone size: NA; J gene: TRBJ2-3; V gene: TRBV12-5; CDR3 DNA: TGTGCTAGTGGCATAGCGGGAGGGCGAGGTGATACGCAGTATTTT; CDR3 protein: CASGIAGGRGDTQYF
D gene: TRBD2; clone size: NA; J gene: TRBJ2-1; V gene: TRBV9; CDR3 DNA: TGTGCCAGCAACGAAAACCCTGCTAGCGGGGGACTGAAGGATGAGCAGTTCTTC; CDR3 protein: CASNENPASGGLKDEQFF
D gene: NA; clone size: NA; J gene: TRBJ2-3; V gene: TRBV12-3/TRBV12-4; CDR3 DNA: TGTGCCAGCAGTTTCTCCGGGGGGCGGGATACGCAGTATTTT; CDR3 protein: CASSFSGGRDTQYF